Each of the 29 T cell receptor beta chains below was sequenced from the same sample in a study of monozygotic twins with inflammatory bowel disease. TCRdb reprocessed the 5' RACE reads; each CDR3 protein has one entry and no DNA is given. The sample features approximately 330,000 distinct CDR3 sequences, with approximately 2% in its top ten. Specimen: blood. Receptors were obtained from a human donor with ulcerative colitis or Crohn's disease, or a healthy co-twin of an affected twin (not recorded which).

The CDR3 reads CASSPNPGPDTQYF. The chain employs TRBV18 and TRBJ2-3; TCRdb picks TRBD1, but there is no DNA to check that call. Per the germline V gene, CDR1 is KGHSH and CDR2 is LQKENI. This CDR3 has 14 amino acids. Combining the CDR3 with reference TRBV18 and TRBJ2-3 gives the whole variable domain NAGVMQNPRHLVRRRGQEARLRCSPMKGHSHVYWYRQLPEEGLKFMVYLQKENIIDESGMPKERFSAEFPKEGPSILRIQQVVRGDSAAYFCASSPNPGPDTQYFGPGTRLTVL.

This chain joins TRBV12-3 or TRBV12-4 and TRBJ2-1; TCRdb picks TRBD2, but there is no DNA to check that call. The CDR3 has 15 amino acids. CDR3: CASRITSGRAPEQFF.

The gene calls are TRBV27 and TRBJ2-1; as DNA is missing, the TRBD2 call by TCRdb cannot be tested. The CDR3 runs to 15 residues. Germline CDR1 and CDR2: MNHEY and SMNVEV (reference sequence). The CDR3 spells CASRTGTRPAGEQFF.

This chain uses TRBV4-1 with TRBJ2-3. The CDR3 totals 13 residues. From germline, CDR1 is MGHRA and CDR2 YSYEKL. Here the CDR3 reads CASSQEIADTQYF.

V gene TRBV18 combines with J gene TRBJ2-7; no DNA is available, so the TRBD2 call from TCRdb remains unchecked. From germline, CDR1 is KGHSH and CDR2 LQKENI. The CDR3 runs to 14 residues. The CDR3: CASSTSSGVDEQYF.

The rearrangement joins TRBV10-2 to TRBJ2-5. This CDR3 region has 13 residues. In germline, CDR1 is WSHSY, CDR2 SAAADI. CDR3 sequence reads: CASSEGSRETQYF.

The rearrangement joins TRBV4-1 to TRBJ2-7; the TRBD1 assignment by TCRdb is unverifiable without DNA. CDR1 MGHRA and CDR2 YSYEKL come from the germline V gene. The CDR3 length is 14 residues. This CDR3 reads CASSLRGGTYEQYF.

The chain carries TRBV30 and TRBJ1-2. The CDR3 loop spans 12 amino acids. Per germline, CDR1 GTSNPN and CDR2 SVGIG (reference sequence). The CDR3 here is CAWRGSGYGYTF.

V is TRBV12-3 or TRBV12-4 and J is TRBJ2-1; TCRdb's D gene call, TRBD2, goes unchecked for lack of DNA. The CDR3 has 19 residues. CDR3 sequence: CASSLTLTSGGPFNNEQFF.

This sequence joins TRBV5-5 and TRBJ1-3; the D call of TRBD1 rests on TCRdb alone, since no DNA is present to check it. This CDR3 is built from 16 residues. CDR1 and CDR2 (germline): SGHKS, YYEKEE (reference sequence). This CDR3 is CASSLDPDSSGNTIYF.

V gene TRBV2 combines with J gene TRBJ2-7; TCRdb reports TRBD1, a call that lacks DNA to check it against. CDR1 and CDR2 (germline): SNHLY, FYNNEI. This CDR3 contains 13 residues. The CDR3 region is CAAGIGGSYEQYF.

The chain couples TRBV3-1 to TRBJ2-1; TCRdb outputs TRBD2, but without DNA this stays unchecked. Germline V gene data show CDR1 as LGHDT and CDR2 as YNNKEL (reference sequence). The CDR3 spans 14 residues. This CDR3 is CASSRSGDYNEQFF.

V usage is TRBV5-5 and J usage is TRBJ2-7; checking the TCRdb D call of TRBD1 is not possible without DNA. Germline CDR1 SGHKS, CDR2 YYEKEE (reference sequence). The CDR3 is 16 residues long. CDR3 amino acids: CASSLMGAQLGYEQYF.

The rearrangement uses TRBV20-1 and TRBJ1-4; TCRdb indicates TRBD1, and absent DNA this call remains unverified. The CDR3 runs to 13 residues. Germline V gives CDR1 DFQATT, CDR2 SNEGSKA (reference sequence). The CDR3 here is CSALRVGDEKLFF.

The rearrangement joins TRBV29-1 to TRBJ2-7. The CDR3 is 11 amino acids. Per germline, CDR1 SQVTM and CDR2 ANQGSEA. The CDR3: CSVGTTYEQYF.

The chain couples TRBV7-6 to TRBJ1-3. Germline V CDR1 and CDR2: SGHVS, FNYEAQ. The CDR3 length is 16 residues. Here the CDR3 reads CASSSSPVLAGNTIYF.

The V gene is TRBV10-3, the J gene TRBJ2-7; TCRdb calls TRBD1, which cannot be checked without DNA. Germline V gene sequence: CDR1 ENHRY, CDR2 SYGVKD. The CDR3 covers 13 residues. The CDR3 here is CASTARDSYEQYF.

This chain links TRBV12-3 or TRBV12-4 with TRBJ1-1. This CDR3 region has 12 residues. CDR3 amino acids: CASSLGEPKAFF.

V usage is TRBV20-1 and J usage is TRBJ2-7; TCRdb names TRBD2, which stays unverified in the absence of DNA. CDR1 and CDR2 (germline): DFQATT, SNEGSKA (reference sequence). The CDR3 totals 15 residues. The CDR3 loop reads CSARDRLAGTYEQYF.

The chain is built from TRBV5-4 and TRBJ2-2; TCRdb returns TRBD1, unconfirmable since there is no DNA. Per the germline V gene, CDR1 is SGHNT and CDR2 is YYREEE (reference sequence). CDR3 length equals 13 residues. The CDR3 here is CASSRTGAGELFF.

V gene TRBV27 combines with J gene TRBJ1-6. Germline CDR1 and CDR2: MNHEY and SMNVEV (reference sequence). The CDR3 length is 16 residues. The CDR3 here is CASRTQREGNNSPLHF.

The rearrangement links TRBV10-1 to TRBJ1-1; TCRdb gives TRBD1 as the D gene, but with no DNA this cannot be confirmed. The germline gives CDR1 WNHNN, CDR2 SYGVQD (reference sequence). The CDR3 has 14 amino acids. The CDR3 loop reads CASSAGWWSTEAFF.

The V gene is TRBV24-1, the J gene TRBJ1-4; TCRdb gives TRBD1 as the D gene, but with no DNA this cannot be confirmed. Germline V CDR1 and CDR2: KGHDR, SFDVKD. The CDR3 covers 15 residues. CDR3 residues: CATSDDSATNEKLFF.

The chain employs TRBV28 and TRBJ2-3; with no DNA, the TCRdb D assignment of TRBD2 cannot be verified. Germline assignment: CDR1 MDHEN and CDR2 SYDVKM. The CDR3 totals 17 residues. CDR3: CASSPAGGGMGTDTQYF.

The V and J genes are TRBV6-5 and TRBJ1-3. Germline loops: CDR1 MNHEY, CDR2 SVGAGI. The CDR3 runs 15 residues. Here the CDR3 reads CASSSSNLAGLLTTF.

The chain uses TRBV20-1 and TRBJ1-5. In germline, CDR1 is DFQATT, CDR2 SNEGSKA (reference sequence). The CDR3 has 16 amino acids. The CDR3 here is CSARDRRQNSNQPQHF.

This rearrangement joins TRBV19 to TRBJ1-2. The CDR3 sequence is 14 residues long. Germline V CDR1 and CDR2: LNHDA, SQIVND (reference sequence). CDR3 sequence reads: CASSIESGPAGYTF.

The chain combines TRBV20-1 with TRBJ2-7; TCRdb reports TRBD2, a call that lacks DNA to check it against. The CDR3 extends over 14 amino acids. Germline CDR1 reads DFQATT; CDR2 reads SNEGSKA (reference sequence). The CDR3: CSARGRSGGLEQYF.

The V and J genes are TRBV28 and TRBJ2-7. The length of the CDR3 is 13 residues. Germline-derived CDR1 and CDR2 are MDHEN and SYDVKM. The chain's CDR3 is CASSKQGRRGQYF.